A selection of T cell receptor beta chains follows, all from one sample in a study of blood T cell repertoires in COVID-19. Sequencing used immunoSEQ multiplex PCR; TCRdb keeps in-frame clones, though not all of them. This table holds 400,000 or so clones, about 87% found once. The source material was PBMCs or T cells enriched from blood (not recorded which). The origin of the receptors is a man aged 40-50 years in a cohort exposed to, infected with or recovered from COVID-19 (not recorded which). Each CDR3 is given with its conserved first and last residue.

j_call	v_call	cdr3_aa
TRBJ2-7	TRBV5-1	CASSLIAGAGEQYF
TRBJ2-3	TRBV19	CASSRTSGNQYTQYF
TRBJ1-2	TRBV28	CASRESNYGYTF
TRBJ1-6	TRBV4-1	CASSEGTGWVNSPLHF
TRBJ2-5	TRBV10-3	CAISAKDIQETQYF
TRBJ2-1	TRBV3-1/TRBV3-2	CASSQEKYPSSYNEQFF
TRBJ2-3	TRBV7-8	CASSLAPGQGAYF
TRBJ1-2	TRBV18	CASSPPGWVGANLSGYTF
TRBJ1-1	TRBV7-3	CASSFSGSNTEAFF
TRBJ2-7	TRBV30	CAWSTTISYEQYF
TRBJ2-1	TRBV4-1	CASSQDRLAASYNEQFF
TRBJ2-7	TRBV7-2	CASSLVPGPYEQYF
TRBJ1-1	TRBV7-9	CASSWGQENTEAFF
TRBJ2-1	TRBV27	CASSLNFFGSNEQFF
TRBJ2-2	TRBV7-3	CASSLSRDRANTGELFF
TRBJ2-7	TRBV28	CASSPARLAPEQYF
TRBJ2-1	TRBV19	CASSLDNPPYNEQFF
TRBJ1-2	TRBV29-1	CSDDGTGAHYGYTF
TRBJ2-7	TRBV6-5	CARGWGHEQYF
TRBJ2-3	TRBV30	CAWRKTSGSTDTQYF
TRBJ2-7	TRBV28	CASSTTGRDSGYEQYF
TRBJ2-3	TRBV28	CASSQGDTDTQYF
TRBJ1-6	TRBV5-6	CASSLSPGGEVGPLHF
TRBJ2-7	TRBV10-3	CAISPGAGGTYEQYF
TRBJ1-1	TRBV28	CASSLGAGGTEAFF
TRBJ1-1	TRBV7-9	CASSYTGRNTEAFF
TRBJ1-2	TRBV5-1	CASSLATGDYGYTF
TRBJ1-5	TRBV19	CASSIQVLGQPQHF
TRBJ2-1	TRBV24-1	CATSLTGPGYNEQFF
TRBJ2-3	TRBV10-1	CASSGGASGRERATQYF
TRBJ1-4	TRBV11-2	CASSLNGRGSNEKLFF
TRBJ2-1	TRBV14	CASSQGLAGSSYNEQFF
TRBJ2-2	TRBV11-1	CASSRRVDTGELFF
TRBJ2-1	TRBV5-4	CASSLASGSDEQFF
TRBJ2-1	TRBV9	CASNPSGAYNEQFF
TRBJ2-3	TRBV5-1	CASSLGGIADTQYF
TRBJ2-7	TRBV4-1	CASSQGARDRSSYEQYF
TRBJ2-3	TRBV24-1	CATSDIGAGTDTQYF